This record looks at one T cell receptor beta chain sequence and its context. Its antigen remains unidentified. Of the isolated RNA, all was reverse transcribed, and so the sequenced material was expressed TCRB transcripts. The data were produced by immunoSEQ multiplex PCR, yet TCRdb's version contains in-frame clones alone and is incomplete. Of 680,000 or so clones listed, around 15% are singletons. The data originate from a study of beta chain features in type 1 diabetes. The V end lost 3 bases, the J end lost 0 bases, and 3 bases lay between the germline ends. The V gene's germline CDR1 is SGDLS and CDR2 YYNGEE. The CDR3 runs 12 residues. Broader study findings: Any HLA-type effect on TCRB rearrangement remained unresolved here. In every one of the four CD4+ subsets, TCRB CDR3s were moderately but significantly shorter in Type 1 diabetes patients. A pattern of fewer insertions and more deletions at VDJ junctions was seen in type 1 diabetes patients. A closer apparent resemblance between naive, central memory and Treg TCRB repertoires was seen in patients than in healthy donors.

The source of this sequence is a man between 18 and 35 years old in good health. The V and J genes are TRBV9 and TRBJ2-5; D gene unclear. Material: naive CD4+ T cells from blood. The CDR3 nucleotides read TGTGCCAGCAGCGCCCACCAAGAGACCCAGTACTTC. Translated, it gives CASSAHQETQYF.